This record concerns one T cell receptor (beta chain) sequence. Its antigen is currently unknown. The CDR3 is made up of 15 amino acids. CDR1 and CDR2 from the germline V gene are SEHNR and FQNEAQ (reference sequence). V was cut by 3 bases and J by 1 base, with 12 bases left in between. This sample is part of a study of cytomegalovirus exposure and HLA in healthy donors. Findings and caveats of the study: With further analysis later on, most CMV-associated TCR beta chains appeared HLA-restricted.

This PCR relied on a set of 60 Vbeta primers and 13 Jbeta primers. The repertoire was sequenced with immunoSEQ multiplex PCR; TCRdb's copy has only in-frame clones and lacks some. The sample holds more than 90,000 clones; 55% to 65% are singletons and the top ten take 2.2%. The clonotype comes from a woman aged 30 to 39 in good health and CMV-seronegative. The chain recombines TRBV7-9 with TRBJ1-1, with a possible D match to TRBD1 (5 bases). The sample comprised PBMCs. The CDR3 region is CASSLMGGTNTEAFF. The CDR3 DNA reads as TGTGCCAGCAGCTTGATGGGGGGAACGAACACTGAAGCTTTCTTT.